This T cell receptor beta chain came from a study of shared clonotypes between healthy human individuals. Sequenced by immunoSEQ multiplex PCR; TCRdb stores in-frame clones only, minus some. The sample records about a million clones, 70% to 85% being singletons. The CDR3 contains 16 residues. The ends lost 7 bases at V and 0 bases at J; junction bases unmatched: 6. Germline V gives CDR1 SGHAT, CDR2 FQNNGV. This clone was observed a handful of times. Input material: memory CD4+ T cells from PBMCs. The subset is: CD45RA-negative fraction. The receptor was derived from a man younger than 35 in good health. Some clones in this sample may be carry-over from other donors' samples. The chain links TRBV11-2 to TRBJ2-3, with 11 bases fitting TRBD2. CDR3 in DNA: TGTGCCAGCACGCCGGGACTAGCGGCAAGCACAGATACGCAGTATTTT. It specifies CASTPGLAASTDTQYF.